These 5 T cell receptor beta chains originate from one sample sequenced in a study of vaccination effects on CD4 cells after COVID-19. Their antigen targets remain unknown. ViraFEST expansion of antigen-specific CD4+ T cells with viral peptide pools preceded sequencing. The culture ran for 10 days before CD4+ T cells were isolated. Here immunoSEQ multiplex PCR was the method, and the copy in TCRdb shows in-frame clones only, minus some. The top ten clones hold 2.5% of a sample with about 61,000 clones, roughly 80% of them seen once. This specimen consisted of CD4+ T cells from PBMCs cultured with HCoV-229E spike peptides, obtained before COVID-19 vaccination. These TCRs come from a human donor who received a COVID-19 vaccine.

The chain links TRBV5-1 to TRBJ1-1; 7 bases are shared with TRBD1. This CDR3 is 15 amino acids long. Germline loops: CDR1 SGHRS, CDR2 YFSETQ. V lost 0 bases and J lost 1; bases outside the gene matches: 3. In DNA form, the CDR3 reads TGCGCCAGCAGCTTGGCTGACAGGGAGAACACTGAAGCTTTCTTT. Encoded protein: CASSLADRENTEAFF.

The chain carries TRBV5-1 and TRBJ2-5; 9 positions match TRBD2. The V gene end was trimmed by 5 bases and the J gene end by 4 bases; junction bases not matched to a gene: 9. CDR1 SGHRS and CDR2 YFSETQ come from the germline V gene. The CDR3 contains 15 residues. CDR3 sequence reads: CASRPLGGGGETQYF. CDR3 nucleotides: TGCGCCAGCAGGCCTCTGGGCGGGGGGGGAGAGACCCAGTACTTC.

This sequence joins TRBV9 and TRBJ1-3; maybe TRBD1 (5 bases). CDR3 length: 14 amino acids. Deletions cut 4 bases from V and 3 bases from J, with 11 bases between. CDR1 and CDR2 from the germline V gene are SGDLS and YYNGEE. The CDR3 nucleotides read TGTGCCAGCAGCAGGACAAGTGGTGGAAACACCATATATTTT. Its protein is CASSRTSGGNTIYF.

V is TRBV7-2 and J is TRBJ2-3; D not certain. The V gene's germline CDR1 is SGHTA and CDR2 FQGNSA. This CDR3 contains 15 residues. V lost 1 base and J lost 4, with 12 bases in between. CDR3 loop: CASSLGRAVPDTQYF. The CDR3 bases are TGTGCCAGCAGCTTAGGACGGGCGGTTCCAGATACGCAGTATTTT. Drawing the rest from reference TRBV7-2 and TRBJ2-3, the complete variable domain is GAGVSQSPSNKVTEKGKDVELRCDPISGHTALYWYRQSLGQGLEFLIYFQGNSAPDKSGLPSDRFSAERTGGSVSTLTIQRTQQEDSAVYLCASSLGRAVPDTQYFGPGTRLTVL.

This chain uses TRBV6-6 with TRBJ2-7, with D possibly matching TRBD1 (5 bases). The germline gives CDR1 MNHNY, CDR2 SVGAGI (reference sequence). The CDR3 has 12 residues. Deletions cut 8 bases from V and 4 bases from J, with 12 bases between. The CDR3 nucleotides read TGTGCCAGCGGAAAACAGGCTTACGAGCAGTACGTC. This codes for CASGKQAYEQYV.